Listed below are T cell receptor beta chains from one sample, sequenced in a study of control samples from healthy donors and cancer patients. This table comes from immunoSEQ multiplex PCR, and its TCRdb copy is limited to in-frame clones, with some not included. The profile covers about 50,000 clones, with around nine tenths appearing a single time and 0.65% to 0.9% taken by the ten largest. Source material: PBMCs. The receptors derive from a man in his thirties or forties with colorectal cancer. The CDR3 runs from the conserved cysteine through the conserved F or W. The D gene is left open where the match is weak. Part of the rows lack a size; the others show once, few, many or a class for expanded clones.

j_call,v_call,clone_size,d_call,cdr3_aa,cdr3_nt
TRBJ2-1,TRBV2,.,TRBD2,CASSSGDTYNEQFF,TGTGCCAGTTCTAGCGGGGACACCTACAATGAGCAGTTCTTC
TRBJ2-4,TRBV19,.,.,CASSINTPSFQYF,TGTGCCAGTAGTATTAATACCCCTTCCTTTCAGTACTTC
TRBJ2-1,TRBV4-1,.,.,CASSHTANEQFF,TGCGCCAGCAGCCATACCGCCAATGAGCAGTTCTTC
TRBJ1-3,TRBV19,once,.,CASSPELGNTIYF,TGTGCCAGTAGTCCCGAGCTTGGAAACACCATATATTTT
TRBJ1-1,TRBV5-1,.,TRBD1,CASSLEDRVDTEAFF,TGCGCCAGCAGCTTAGAGGACAGGGTGGACACTGAAGCTTTCTTT
TRBJ1-2,TRBV19,.,.,CASSIRGDSYGYTF,TGTGCCAGTAGTATAAGGGGCGATTCTTATGGCTACACCTTC
TRBJ2-3,TRBV14,.,.,CASSLLGTDTQYF,TGTGCCAGCAGTCTACTTGGGACAGATACGCAGTATTTT
TRBJ2-1,TRBV15,.,TRBD2,CATSRASLAGYNEQFF,TGTGCCACCAGCAGAGCAAGCCTAGCGGGCTACAATGAGCAGTTCTTC
TRBJ2-3,TRBV6-1,.,.,CASSELVAEDTQYF,TGTGCCAGCAGTGAACTGGTAGCGGAGGATACGCAGTATTTT
TRBJ2-2,TRBV7-2,.,.,CASSLGRELNTGELFF,TGTGCCAGCAGCTTAGGAAGGGAGCTGAACACCGGGGAGCTGTTTTTT
TRBJ2-2,TRBV9,.,.,CASSPLPGRFGAGELFF,.
TRBJ2-7,TRBV5-1,.,.,CASSFWGANRGVSDEQYF,TGCGCCAGCAGCTTTTGGGGGGCGAACAGGGGAGTGTCGGACGAGCAGTACTTC
TRBJ2-3,TRBV7-2,.,TRBD2,CASSRRQRGALTDTQYF,TGTGCCAGCAGCCGGCGACAGCGGGGGGCGCTCACAGATACGCAGTATTTT
TRBJ2-2,TRBV5-4,.,TRBD1,CASSLGGGAVGGELFF,TGTGCCAGCAGCTTGGGAGGGGGCGCAGTTGGCGGGGAGCTGTTTTTT
TRBJ1-5,TRBV2,.,.,CASSVDRNQPQHF,TGTGCCAGCAGCGTGGACAGAAATCAGCCCCAGCATTTT
TRBJ2-3,TRBV7-2,.,TRBD1,CASSPQTRQGGTDTQYF,TGTGCCAGCAGCCCACAGACACGACAGGGGGGGACAGATACGCAGTATTTT
TRBJ1-2,TRBV15,.,TRBD1,CATRDREKGYTF,TGTGCCACTCGGGACAGGGAGAAAGGCTACACCTTC